This T cell receptor (beta chain) was profiled in a study of neurological immune-mediated disorders. Study-level findings and limits: Levels of TCR clonal expansion peaked in HTLV-1-associated myelopathy and reached their lowest in multiple sclerosis, under those of healthy controls. Expanded clones shared no CDR3 amino acid sequences across subjects, suggesting private repertoires in all groups.

One entry per CDR3 protein results from TCRdb running MiXCR on the 5' RACE reads. Here the sample spans about 55,000 distinct CDR3 sequences, 24% being singletons. To note about this clonotype: Its specificity is unknown.

The germline gives CDR1 SQVTM, CDR2 ANQGSEA. J was trimmed by 5 bases and V by 2 bases; bases with no gene match: 10. The CDR3 runs to 16 residues. The time point denotes: technical triplicate 2. Unsorted libraries were generated from 2 million PBMCs. These cells had been stored in RNAlater at -80 C. The genes are TRBV29-1 and TRBJ2-7; TRBD2 aligns across 12 bases. Sequencing used PBMCs. The receptor comes from a man aged 55 to 70 with HTLV-1-associated myelopathy (HAM/TSP). The CDR3 sequence is CSVEYRLAGDGDEQYF. The CDR3 bases are TGCAGCGTTGAATATCGACTAGCGGGAGATGGCGACGAGCAGTACTTC.